This T cell receptor (beta chain) was identified in a study of blood T cell repertoires in COVID-19. Across the study: Samples came from the United States, Italy and Spain, spanning acute and convalescent COVID-19.

Per the study methods: Nucleated cell number was recorded as an estimate derived from reference gene primer amplification. Some clones are missing from TCRdb's copy, which holds only in-frame ones; the method was immunoSEQ multiplex PCR. The V and J calls and the clone size are those of that table, but D and trimming were determined from the DNA. The profile shows some 290,000 clones, more than 75% of them singletons. V lost 4 bases to trimming and J lost 4 bases, with 11 bases between them. This CDR3 is 13 amino acids long. The germline gives CDR1 SGHNT, CDR2 YYREEE (reference sequence). Participant ages covered about 18 to 89 years across about 22 US areas.

This sequence was found in a woman aged 40 to 55 with acute COVID-19. J is TRBJ1-2 and V is TRBV5-4; the D is unclear. Material: PBMCs or T cells enriched from blood (not recorded which). CDR3 DNA: TGTGCCAGCAGCCTTCTGAGCGGCTATGGCTACACCTTC. As protein: CASSLLSGYGYTF.